The 11 T cell receptor beta chains below all came from one sample that was sequenced in a study of identical twins. Each CDR3 protein is one row after TCRdb ran MiXCR on the 5' RACE reads. The sample lists around 650,000 distinct CDR3 sequences; roughly 7.2% were seen once. Separately, the same data were catalogued under a study of yellow fever vaccine responses in identical twins.

What was sequenced was PBMCs. The receptor source for this set is a woman aged 18-30 years in good health.

This chain uses TRBV15 with TRBJ2-5, with 11 bases matching TRBD2. Germline CDR1 and CDR2: LNHNV and YYDKDF (reference sequence). The V and J ends lost 1 base and 5 bases, in that order; junction bases with no gene match: 6. CDR3 length: 16 amino acids. As DNA, the CDR3 is TGTGCCACCAGCAGAGCCGTAGCGGGGGGGTTCGAGACCCAGTACTTC. Protein product: CATSRAVAGGFETQYF.

The CDR3 region has the DNA TGCGCCAGCAGTGATACCTCGTACCAAGAGACCCAGTACTTC. Translating gives CASSDTSYQETQYF. The genes are TRBV5-1 and TRBJ2-5, with D uncertain. The CDR3 has 14 amino acids. V was shortened by 5 bases and J by 0 bases, with 11 bases between the two germline ends. Germline CDR1 SGHRS, CDR2 YFSETQ.

V usage is TRBV19 and J usage is TRBJ2-2, with a weak D call TRBD1 (5 bases). Germline V gene lookup returns CDR1 LNHDA and CDR2 SQIVND (reference sequence). Trimming pared 3 bases from V and 1 base from J, leaving 6 bases between. The CDR3 is 14 residues long. CDR3 in amino acids: CASSIQGNTGELFF. Written as DNA, the CDR3 is TGTGCCAGTAGTATCCAGGGGAACACCGGGGAGCTGTTTTTT. Full variable domain (missing parts from reference TRBV19 and TRBJ2-2): DGGITQSPKYLFRKEGQNVTLSCEQNLNHDAMYWYRQDPGQGLRLIYYSQIVNDFQKGDIAEGYSVSREKKESFPLTVTSAQKNPTAFYLCASSIQGNTGELFFGEGSRLTVL.

The table lists this clonotype with a few counts. The chain links TRBV10-3 to TRBJ1-1, with 7 bases aligning to TRBD1. Germline V gene sequence: CDR1 ENHRY, CDR2 SYGVKD. Germline trimming cut 6 bases from V and 4 bases from J; bases unmatched to any gene: 17. This CDR3 comprises 17 residues. CDR3 amino acids: CAIRKGGAGVRSTEAFF. The CDR3 coding sequence is TGTGCCATCAGGAAAGGGGGCGCGGGTGTTAGGAGCACTGAAGCTTTCTTT.

There are a few counts of this clonotype. The genes are TRBV20-1 and TRBJ2-7; D gene unclear. The CDR3 extends over 14 amino acids. Trimming pared 0 bases from V and 3 bases from J, leaving 12 bases between. Germline CDR1 reads DFQATT; CDR2 reads SNEGSKA (reference sequence). The CDR3 nucleotides are TGCAGTGCTAGAGATCCGGACCTACACTACGAGCAGTACTTC. Protein product: CSARDPDLHYEQYF.

Many counts were recorded for this clonotype. The rearrangement links TRBV6-5 to TRBJ2-1; 9 nucleotides match TRBD2. Germline CDR1 is MNHEY and CDR2 is SVGAGI. The CDR3 loop spans 16 amino acids. J gave up 4 bases and V 2 bases, and 6 bases lay outside the gene matches. CDR3 amino acids: CASSYDPSGGYNEQFF. The CDR3 nucleotides are TGTGCCAGCAGTTACGATCCCAGCGGGGGGTACAATGAGCAGTTCTTC.

This clonotype has more than one count but fewer than ten. The rearrangement joins TRBV5-1 to TRBJ2-3; TRBD2 agrees at 8 bases. CDR3 length: 15 residues. Germline V gene lookup returns CDR1 SGHRS and CDR2 YFSETQ. V dropped 5 bases and J dropped 5; count of bases not matched to a gene: 10. CDR3 bases: TGCGCCAGCAGGGGAACGGGACTAGTTAAAGATACGCAGTATTTT. It is translated as CASRGTGLVKDTQYF.

The rearrangement links TRBV5-6 to TRBJ2-5, with 7 positions matching TRBD1. The trim removed 2 bases at V and 2 bases at J, leaving 6 bases unmatched. The CDR3 has 15 amino acids. Germline CDR1 reads SGHDT; CDR2 reads YYEEEE. The CDR3 protein is CASSFRGTAQETQYF. The CDR3 DNA is TGTGCCAGCAGCTTTAGAGGGACAGCACAAGAGACCCAGTACTTC.

This clonotype has at least ten counts. The J gene is TRBJ1-5, the V gene TRBV27, with D tentatively TRBD1 (6 bases). From germline, CDR1 is MNHEY and CDR2 SMNVEV (reference sequence). V lost 7 bases and J 0 bases, leaving 10 bases between the germline ends. CDR3 size: 14 residues. This CDR3 is CASKRGHSNQPQHF. For the CDR3, the DNA is TGTGCCAGCAAGCGGGGACATAGCAATCAGCCCCAGCATTTT.

CDR3 protein: CASSPRRERGEQFF. For the CDR3, the DNA is TGTGCCAGCTCACCAAGGAGGGAAAGGGGTGAGCAGTTCTTC. The J gene is TRBJ2-1, the V gene TRBV18; TRBD2 might be the D (6 bases). Trimming removed 2 bases from V and 9 bases from J, with 14 bases in between. Germline values: CDR1 KGHSH, CDR2 LQKENI. This CDR3 region has 14 residues.

This clonotype was observed a few times. This chain links TRBV5-1 with TRBJ2-2; 7 positions agree with TRBD2. After removal of 3 bases from V and 6 bases from J, the junction contained 14 bases not matched to a gene. The CDR3 is 17 residues long. From germline, CDR1 is SGHRS and CDR2 YFSETQ. The CDR3 is CASSSGTILFAAGELFF. CDR3 bases: TGCGCCAGCAGCTCGGGGACTATCCTCTTCGCCGCCGGGGAGCTGTTTTTT.